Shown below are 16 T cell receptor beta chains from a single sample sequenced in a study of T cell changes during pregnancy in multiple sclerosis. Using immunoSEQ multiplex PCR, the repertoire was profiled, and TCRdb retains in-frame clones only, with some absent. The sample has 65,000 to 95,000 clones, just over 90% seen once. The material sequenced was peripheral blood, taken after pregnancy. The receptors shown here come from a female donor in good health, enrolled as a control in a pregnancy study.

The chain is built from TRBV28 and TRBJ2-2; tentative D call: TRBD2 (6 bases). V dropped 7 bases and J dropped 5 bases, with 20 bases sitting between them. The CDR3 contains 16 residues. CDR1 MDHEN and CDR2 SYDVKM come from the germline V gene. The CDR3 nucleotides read TGTGCCAGCAATGGGGGGTCAACGGTGCGGACCGGGGAGCTGTTTTTT. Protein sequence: CASNGGSTVRTGELFF. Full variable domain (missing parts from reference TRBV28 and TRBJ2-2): DVKVTQSSRYLVKRTGEKVFLECVQDMDHENMFWYRQDPGLGLRLIYFSYDVKMKEKGDIPEGYSVSREKKERFSLILESASTNQTSMYLCASNGGSTVRTGELFFGEGSRLTVL.

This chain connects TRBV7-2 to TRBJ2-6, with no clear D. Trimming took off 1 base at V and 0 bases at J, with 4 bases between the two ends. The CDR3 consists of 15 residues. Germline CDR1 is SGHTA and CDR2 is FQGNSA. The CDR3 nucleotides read TGTGCCAGCAGCTTAGGACACTCTGGGGCCAACGTCCTGACTTTC. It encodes CASSLGHSGANVLTF.

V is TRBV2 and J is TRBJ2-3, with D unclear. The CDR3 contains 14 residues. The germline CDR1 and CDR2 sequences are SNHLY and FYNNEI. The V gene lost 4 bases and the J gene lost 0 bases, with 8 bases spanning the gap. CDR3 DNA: TGTGCCAGCAGTGTGACTCGCAGCACAGATACGCAGTATTTT. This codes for CASSVTRSTDTQYF.

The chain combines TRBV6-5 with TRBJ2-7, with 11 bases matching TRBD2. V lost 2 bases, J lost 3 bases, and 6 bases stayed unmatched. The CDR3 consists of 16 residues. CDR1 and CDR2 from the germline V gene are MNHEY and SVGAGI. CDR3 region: CASSYTGTSGYYEQYF. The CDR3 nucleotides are TGTGCCAGCAGTTACACCGGGACTAGCGGCTACTACGAGCAGTACTTC.

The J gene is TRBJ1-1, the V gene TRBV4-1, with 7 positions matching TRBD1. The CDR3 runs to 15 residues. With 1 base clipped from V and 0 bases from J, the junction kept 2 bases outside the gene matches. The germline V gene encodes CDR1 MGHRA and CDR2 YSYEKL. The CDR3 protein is CASSQGQGMNTEAFF. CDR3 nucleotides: TGCGCCAGCAGCCAAGGACAGGGCATGAACACTGAAGCTTTCTTT.

This CDR3 is CASSQTSDGGETQYF. CDR3 nucleotides: TGCGCCAGCAGCCAGACTTCGGACGGAGGAGAGACCCAGTACTTC. V and J are TRBV4-1 and TRBJ2-5, with D possibly matching TRBD2 (5 bases). The CDR3 runs 15 residues. The V gene's germline CDR1 is MGHRA and CDR2 YSYEKL. V lost 3 bases, J lost 4 bases, and 15 bases lay in between.

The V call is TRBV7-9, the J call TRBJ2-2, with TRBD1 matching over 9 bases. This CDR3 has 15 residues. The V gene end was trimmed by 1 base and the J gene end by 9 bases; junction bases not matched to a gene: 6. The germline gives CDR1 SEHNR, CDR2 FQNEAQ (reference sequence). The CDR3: CASSLGTGGEWELFF. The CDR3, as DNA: TGTGCCAGCAGCTTAGGTACAGGGGGCGAATGGGAGCTGTTTTTT.

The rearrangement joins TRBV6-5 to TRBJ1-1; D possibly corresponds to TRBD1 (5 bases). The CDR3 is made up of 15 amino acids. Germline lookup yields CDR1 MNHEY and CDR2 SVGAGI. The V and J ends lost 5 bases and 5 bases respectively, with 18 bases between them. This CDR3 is CASSRPRREGTEAFF. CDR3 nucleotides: TGTGCCAGCAGTAGACCCCGCAGGGAGGGGACTGAAGCTTTCTTT.

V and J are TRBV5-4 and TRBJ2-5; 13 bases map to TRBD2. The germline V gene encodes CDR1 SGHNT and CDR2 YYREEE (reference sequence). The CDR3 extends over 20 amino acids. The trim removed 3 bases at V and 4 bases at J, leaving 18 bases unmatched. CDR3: CASSSMKEGTSGVLRETQYF. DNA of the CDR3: TGTGCCAGCAGCTCCATGAAGGAGGGGACTAGCGGGGTTTTGAGAGAGACCCAGTACTTC.

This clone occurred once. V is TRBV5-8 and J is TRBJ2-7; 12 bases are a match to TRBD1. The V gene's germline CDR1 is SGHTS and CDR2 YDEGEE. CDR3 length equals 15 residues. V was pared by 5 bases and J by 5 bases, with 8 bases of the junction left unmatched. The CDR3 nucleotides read TGTGCCAGCAGTTCCCCCGGGACAGGGGGCGACGAGCAGTACTTC. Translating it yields CASSSPGTGGDEQYF.

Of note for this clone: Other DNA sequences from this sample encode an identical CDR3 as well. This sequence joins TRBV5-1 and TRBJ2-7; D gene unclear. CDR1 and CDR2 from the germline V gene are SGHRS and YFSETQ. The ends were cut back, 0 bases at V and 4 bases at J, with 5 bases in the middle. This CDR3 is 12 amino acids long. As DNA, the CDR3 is TGCGCCAGCAGCTTGGTCGGGTACGAGCAGTACTTC. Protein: CASSLVGYEQYF. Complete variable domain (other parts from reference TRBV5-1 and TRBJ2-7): KAGVTQTPRYLIKTRGQQVTLSCSPISGHRSVSWYQQTPGQGLQFLFEYFSETQRNKGNFPGRFSGRQFSNSRSEMNVSTLELGDSALYLCASSLVGYEQYFGPGTRLTVT.

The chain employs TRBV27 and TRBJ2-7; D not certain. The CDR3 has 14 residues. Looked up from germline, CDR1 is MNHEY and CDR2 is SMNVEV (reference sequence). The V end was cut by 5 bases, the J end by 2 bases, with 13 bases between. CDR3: CASSPSSATYEQYF. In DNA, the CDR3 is TGTGCCAGCAGTCCGAGTAGTGCGACCTACGAGCAGTACTTC.

The CDR3 loop is CASSQGQGTTNEKLFF. The CDR3 DNA follows: TGTGCCAGCAGCCAAGGACAGGGTACAACTAATGAAAAACTGTTTTTT. The chain combines TRBV4-2 with TRBJ1-4; the match to TRBD1 covers 7 bases. The germline gives CDR1 LGHNA, CDR2 YNFKEQ. The CDR3 length is 16 residues. With 1 base clipped from V and 0 bases from J, the junction kept 2 bases outside the gene matches.

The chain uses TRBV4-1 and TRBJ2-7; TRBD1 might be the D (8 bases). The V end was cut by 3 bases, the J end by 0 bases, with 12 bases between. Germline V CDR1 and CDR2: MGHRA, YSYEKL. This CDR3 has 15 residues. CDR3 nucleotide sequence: TGCGCCAGCAGCCAGGACAGGGAGGGCTCCTACGAGCAGTACTTC. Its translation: CASSQDREGSYEQYF.

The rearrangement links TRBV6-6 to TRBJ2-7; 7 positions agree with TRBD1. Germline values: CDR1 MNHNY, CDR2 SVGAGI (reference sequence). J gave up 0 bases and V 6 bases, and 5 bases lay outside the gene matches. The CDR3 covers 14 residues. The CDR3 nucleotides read TGTGCCAGCAGACCTCGACAGGGCTCCTACGAGCAGTACTTC. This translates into CASRPRQGSYEQYF.

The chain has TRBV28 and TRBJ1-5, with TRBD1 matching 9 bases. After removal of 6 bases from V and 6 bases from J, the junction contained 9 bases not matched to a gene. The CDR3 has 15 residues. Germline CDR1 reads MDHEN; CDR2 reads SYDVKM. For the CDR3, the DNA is TGTGCCAGCAGCCTACCGACAGGGGGGGGTCAGCCCCAGCATTTT. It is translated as CASSLPTGGGQPQHF. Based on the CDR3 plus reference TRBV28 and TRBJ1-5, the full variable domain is DVKVTQSSRYLVKRTGEKVFLECVQDMDHENMFWYRQDPGLGLRLIYFSYDVKMKEKGDIPEGYSVSREKKERFSLILESASTNQTSMYLCASSLPTGGGQPQHFGDGTRLSIL.